The T cell receptor (beta chain) under discussion was sequenced for a study of T cell responses to AZD1222 COVID-19 vaccine. General observations from the study: Increased Spike-specific TCR breadth and depth were observed after two AZD1222 doses.

Only in-frame clones appear in the TCRdb table, and some are missing; sequencing was by immunoSEQ multiplex PCR. The sample has roughly 51,000 clones, about 90% seen once. On this clone itself: Its antigen is not identified.

V was clipped by 7 bases and J by 0 bases; unmatched bases: 15. Germline V gene sequence: CDR1 GTSNPN, CDR2 SVGIG (reference sequence). This CDR3 has 17 amino acids. The specimen comprised peripheral blood, sampled 28 days after the second AZD1222 dose. The gene calls are TRBV30 and TRBJ2-1, with 7 nucleotides matching TRBD2. This sequence originates from an adult who received the AZD1222 COVID-19 vaccine. The CDR3 DNA reads TGTGCCTCGGCCGGGACTACTACTGCTGCCTCCTACAATGAGCAGTTCTTC. This translates into CASAGTTTAASYNEQFF.